A selection of T cell receptor beta chains follows, all from one sample in a study of spatial heterogeneity in lung cancer. TCRdb reprocessed the 5' RACE reads via MiXCR and lists one record per CDR3 protein. The repertoire holds over 700 distinct CDR3 sequences, 35% to 50% seen once, with around 27% in the top ten. The source was lung tumor tissue, collected at surgery. All receptors derive from a male donor with early-stage non-small cell lung cancer. The CDR3 runs from the conserved cysteine through the conserved F or W. A D gene is named only where the DNA matches it firmly. Rows may omit the clone size; those that give it use once, few, many or a size class.

clone_size: NA
d_call: NA
j_call: TRBJ1-3
v_call: TRBV4-2
cdr3_nt: TGTGCCAGCAGCCCGCCCAGCTCTGGAAACACCATATATTTT
cdr3_aa: CASSPPSSGNTIYF

clone_size: large
d_call: NA
j_call: TRBJ2-3
v_call: TRBV7-1
cdr3_nt: TGTGCCAGCAGCTCTGAAGGTCTGGGGACAGATACGCAGTATTTT
cdr3_aa: CASSSEGLGTDTQYF

clone_size: once
d_call: NA
j_call: TRBJ1-6
v_call: TRBV6-6
cdr3_nt: TGTGCCAGCGGAGAGCATTCACCCCTCCACTTT
cdr3_aa: CASGEHSPLHF

clone_size: medium-sized
d_call: NA
j_call: TRBJ2-7
v_call: TRBV7-8
cdr3_nt: TGTGCCAGCAGCTTATTGGTTGGGTACGAGCAGTACTTC
cdr3_aa: CASSLLVGYEQYF

clone_size: NA
d_call: TRBD2
j_call: TRBJ2-3
v_call: TRBV12-3/TRBV12-4
cdr3_nt: TGTGCCAGCAGTCCGATAGCGGGAGGGCCGGCGCAGTATTTT
cdr3_aa: CASSPIAGGPAQYF

clone_size: NA
d_call: TRBD2
j_call: TRBJ2-1
v_call: TRBV27
cdr3_nt: TGTGCCAGCAAAGGGGCTAGCGGTTACAATGAGCAGTTCTTC
cdr3_aa: CASKGASGYNEQFF

clone_size: hyperexpanded
d_call: NA
j_call: TRBJ2-3
v_call: TRBV20-1
cdr3_nt: TGCAGTGCTAGAGGGACGGTGACAGATACGCAGTATTTT
cdr3_aa: CSARGTVTDTQYF

clone_size: NA
d_call: TRBD2
j_call: TRBJ2-3
v_call: TRBV12-3/TRBV12-4
cdr3_nt: TGTGCCAGCAGTTTAAGGCTAGCGGGGCATGATACGCAGTATTTT
cdr3_aa: CASSLRLAGHDTQYF

clone_size: few
d_call: TRBD1
j_call: TRBJ1-5
v_call: TRBV5-1
cdr3_nt: TGCGCCAGCAGCTTAAAGACAGGGACTCAGCCCCAGCATTTT
cdr3_aa: CASSLKTGTQPQHF

clone_size: NA
d_call: NA
j_call: TRBJ2-4
v_call: TRBV7-2
cdr3_nt: TGTGCCAGCAGCCCTCTCAAAAACATTCAGTACTTC
cdr3_aa: CASSPLKNIQYF

clone_size: hyperexpanded
d_call: NA
j_call: TRBJ2-5
v_call: TRBV20-1
cdr3_nt: TGCAGTGCTAGACGGCTAGAAGAATGGGGGACCCAGTACTTC
cdr3_aa: CSARRLEEWGTQYF

clone_size: large
d_call: NA
j_call: TRBJ1-2
v_call: TRBV30
cdr3_nt: TGTGCCTGGAGTGTAGGCACCGTTCGGGGTGGCTACACCTTC
cdr3_aa: CAWSVGTVRGGYTF

clone_size: few
d_call: TRBD1
j_call: TRBJ1-2
v_call: TRBV6-5
cdr3_nt: TGTGCCAGCAGTTACAGGACAGGGGAGGGAGATGGCTACACCTTC
cdr3_aa: CASSYRTGEGDGYTF

clone_size: NA
d_call: NA
j_call: TRBJ2-5
v_call: TRBV28
cdr3_nt: TGTGCCAGCAGTCCTACCTACAGGGCCCAGTACTTC
cdr3_aa: CASSPTYRAQYF

clone_size: NA
d_call: NA
j_call: TRBJ2-7
v_call: TRBV20-1
cdr3_nt: TGCAGTGCTAGAGATAATGACAGGCTCTCCTACGAGCAGTACTTC
cdr3_aa: CSARDNDRLSYEQYF

clone_size: NA
d_call: NA
j_call: TRBJ2-7
v_call: TRBV10-3
cdr3_nt: TGTGCCATCAGTGAAAGCTCCTACGAGCAGTACTTC
cdr3_aa: CAISESSYEQYF

clone_size: NA
d_call: NA
j_call: TRBJ1-1
v_call: TRBV30
cdr3_nt: TGTGCCTGGAGTTTGGGGACCGTTGAAGCTTTCTTT
cdr3_aa: CAWSLGTVEAFF

clone_size: large
d_call: NA
j_call: TRBJ1-6
v_call: TRBV6-2/TRBV6-3
cdr3_nt: TGTGCCAGCAGTTACCGTGAGGGTTTCTCGAATTCACCCCTCCACTTT
cdr3_aa: CASSYREGFSNSPLHF

clone_size: few
d_call: TRBD1
j_call: TRBJ2-7
v_call: TRBV6-5
cdr3_nt: TGTGCCAGCAGTGCCGGGACAGCGATCTACGAGCAGTACTTC
cdr3_aa: CASSAGTAIYEQYF

clone_size: NA
d_call: TRBD1
j_call: TRBJ2-5
v_call: TRBV4-1
cdr3_nt: TGCGCCAGCAGCCAAGTTGTTGAACAGGGGTTGGAGACCCAGTACTTC
cdr3_aa: CASSQVVEQGLETQYF

clone_size: few
d_call: NA
j_call: TRBJ1-5
v_call: TRBV19
cdr3_nt: TGTGCCAGTAGTAGGGCTGGCCCGGGCCCCGGCGGCCAGCATTTT
cdr3_aa: CASSRAGPGPGGQHF

clone_size: few
d_call: NA
j_call: TRBJ2-2
v_call: TRBV11-3
cdr3_nt: TGTGCCAGCAGCTTAGTGGGGCCAGGGATTGACACCGGGGAGCTGTTTTTT
cdr3_aa: CASSLVGPGIDTGELFF